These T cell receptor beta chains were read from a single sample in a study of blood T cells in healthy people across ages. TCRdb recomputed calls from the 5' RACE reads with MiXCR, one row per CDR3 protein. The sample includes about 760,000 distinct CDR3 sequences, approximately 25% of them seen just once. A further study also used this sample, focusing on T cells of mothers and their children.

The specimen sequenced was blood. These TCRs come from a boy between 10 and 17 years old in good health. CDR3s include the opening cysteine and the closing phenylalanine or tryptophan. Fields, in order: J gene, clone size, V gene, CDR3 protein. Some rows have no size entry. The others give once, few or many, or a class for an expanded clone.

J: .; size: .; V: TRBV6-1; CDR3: CASSEGGIGEQYF
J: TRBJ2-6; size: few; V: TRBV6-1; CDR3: CASSELTGRGANVLTF
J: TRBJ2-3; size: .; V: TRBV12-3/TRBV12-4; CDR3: CASTRTTSTDTQYF
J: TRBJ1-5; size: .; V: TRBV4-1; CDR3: CASSQENERDGQPQHF
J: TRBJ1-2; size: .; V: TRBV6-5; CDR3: CASSYGTGPSYTF
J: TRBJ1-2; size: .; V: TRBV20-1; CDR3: CSALDPDRGFGYTF
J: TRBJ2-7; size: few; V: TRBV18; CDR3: CASSASGQIVYEQYF
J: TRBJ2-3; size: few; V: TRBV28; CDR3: CASRSVTDTQYF
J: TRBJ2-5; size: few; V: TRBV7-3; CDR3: CASSLGAMGETQYF
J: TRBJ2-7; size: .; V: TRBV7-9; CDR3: CASSLIEAGGSYEQYF
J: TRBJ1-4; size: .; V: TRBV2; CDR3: CASRGQKLFF
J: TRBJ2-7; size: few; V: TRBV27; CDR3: CASSDRDRGYHEQYF
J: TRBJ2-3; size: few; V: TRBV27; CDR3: CASSWDSTTDTQYF
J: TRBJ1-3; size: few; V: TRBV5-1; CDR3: CASSPDPGQGFLDGNTIYF
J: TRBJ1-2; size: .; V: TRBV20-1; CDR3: CSARPLAGSGYTF
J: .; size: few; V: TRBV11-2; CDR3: CASSLSVWGRQGNEQFF
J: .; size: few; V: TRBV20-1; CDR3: CSALGGRAIFEQFF
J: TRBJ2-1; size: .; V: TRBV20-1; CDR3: CSAKLAGGPNEQFF
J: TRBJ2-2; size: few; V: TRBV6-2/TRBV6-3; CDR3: CASTGHLTGELFF
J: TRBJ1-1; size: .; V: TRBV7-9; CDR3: CASQPENEAFF
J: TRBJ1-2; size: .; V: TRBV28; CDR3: CASSFHFNYGYTF
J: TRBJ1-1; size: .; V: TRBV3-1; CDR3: CASRGSRDRGMVNTEAFF
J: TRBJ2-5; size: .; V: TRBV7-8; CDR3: CASSLAGRVQETQYF
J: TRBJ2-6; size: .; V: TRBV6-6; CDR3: CASSSTVRSGANVLTF
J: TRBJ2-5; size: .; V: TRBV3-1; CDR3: CASSPPMSGTQETQYF
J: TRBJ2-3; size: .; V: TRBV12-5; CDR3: CASVLSPRLAGTDTQYF
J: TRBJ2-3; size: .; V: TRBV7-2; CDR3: CASSLPMRTDTQYF
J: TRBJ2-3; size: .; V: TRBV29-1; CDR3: CSVVYLAGGNTDTQYF
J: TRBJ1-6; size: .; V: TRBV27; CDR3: CASSERTGPYSPLHF
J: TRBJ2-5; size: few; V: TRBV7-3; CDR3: CASSLIKQETQYF
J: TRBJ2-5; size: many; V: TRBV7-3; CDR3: CASSTQPTETQYF
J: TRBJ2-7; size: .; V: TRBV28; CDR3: CASSHPREQYF
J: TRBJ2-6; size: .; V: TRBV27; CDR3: CASSLFRQYLNFSGANVLTF
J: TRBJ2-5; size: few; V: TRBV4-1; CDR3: CASSQATTSGGVVTQYF
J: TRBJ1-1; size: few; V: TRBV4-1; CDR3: CASSQEEDLNTEAFF
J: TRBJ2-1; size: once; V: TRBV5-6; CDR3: CASSKWDEQFF
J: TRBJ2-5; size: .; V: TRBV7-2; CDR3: CASSLGPRLAGGPGETQYF
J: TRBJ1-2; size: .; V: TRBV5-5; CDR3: CASSLVGAGDGYTF
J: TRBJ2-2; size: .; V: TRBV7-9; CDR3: CASSLLAGDSTGELFF
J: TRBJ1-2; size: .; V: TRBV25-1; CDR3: CASSDRDRGRGGNGYTF
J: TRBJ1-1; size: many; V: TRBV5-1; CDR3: CASSLTTGNTEAFF
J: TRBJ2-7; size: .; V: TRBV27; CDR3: CASSLASWGQPYEQYF
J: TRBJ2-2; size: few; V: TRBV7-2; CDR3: CASSLVIGELFF
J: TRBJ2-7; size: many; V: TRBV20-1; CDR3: CSARDHYEQYF
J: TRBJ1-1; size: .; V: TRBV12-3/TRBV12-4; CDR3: CASSLFSNTEAFF
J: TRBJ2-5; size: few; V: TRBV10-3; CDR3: CAISEPGLAQETQYF
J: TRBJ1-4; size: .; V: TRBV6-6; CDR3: CASISTTTNEKLFF
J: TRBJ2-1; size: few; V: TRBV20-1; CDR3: CSAQGTSGRASYNEQFF
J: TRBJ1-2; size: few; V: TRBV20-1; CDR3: CSARGGTGGPYGYTF
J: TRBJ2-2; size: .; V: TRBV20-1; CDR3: CSALRTGHTGELFF
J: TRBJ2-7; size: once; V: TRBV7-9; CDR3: CASSQDRGSQYF
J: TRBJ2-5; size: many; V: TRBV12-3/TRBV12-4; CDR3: CASSNRGQETQYF
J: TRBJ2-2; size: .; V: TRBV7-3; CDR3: CASSPLAGGELFF
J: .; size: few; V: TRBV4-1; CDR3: CASSQENRGTNEQYF
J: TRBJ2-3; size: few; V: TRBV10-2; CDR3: CASRVGLASTDTQYF
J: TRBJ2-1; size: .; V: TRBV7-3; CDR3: CASSISSCNEQFF
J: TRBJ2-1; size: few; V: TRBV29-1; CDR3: CSVEEDRYNEQFF